This T cell receptor (beta chain) is from a study of cytomegalovirus exposure and HLA in healthy donors. Findings and limits, study-wide: Later on, a genetic analysis was performed. It linked a missense variant in DCLRE1C with V- and J-gene trimming of TCR beta. Cytomegalovirus association was listed for 164 TCR beta chains.

The CDR3 spans 16 residues. Germline lookup yields CDR1 SGHRS and CDR2 YFSETQ. With 0 bases removed from V and 0 bases from J, the gap between germline ends came to 11 bases. This PCR relied on a set of 60 Vbeta primers and 13 Jbeta primers. Some clones are missing from TCRdb's copy, which holds only in-frame ones; the method was immunoSEQ multiplex PCR. The sample holds 130,000 to 150,000 clones, roughly 80% seen once. In regard to this clone: The antigen remains unidentified.

The sample was PBMCs. The V call is TRBV5-1, the J call TRBJ2-3; D possibly corresponds to TRBD2 (6 bases). The sequence was collected from a man aged 35 to 55 in good health and CMV-seropositive. CDR3 sequence (DNA): TGCGCCAGCAGCTTGGTTGCGGGGTTAAGCACAGATACGCAGTATTTT. Amino acids: CASSLVAGLSTDTQYF.